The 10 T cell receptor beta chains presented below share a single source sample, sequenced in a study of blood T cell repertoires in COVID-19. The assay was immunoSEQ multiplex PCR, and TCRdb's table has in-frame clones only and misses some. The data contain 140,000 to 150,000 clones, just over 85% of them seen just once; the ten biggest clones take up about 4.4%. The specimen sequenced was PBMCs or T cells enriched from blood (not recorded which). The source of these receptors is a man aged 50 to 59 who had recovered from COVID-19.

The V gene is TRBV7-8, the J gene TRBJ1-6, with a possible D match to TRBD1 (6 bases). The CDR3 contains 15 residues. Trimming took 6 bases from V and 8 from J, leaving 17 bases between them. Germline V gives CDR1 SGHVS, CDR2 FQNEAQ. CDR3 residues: CASRPQGSADSPLHF. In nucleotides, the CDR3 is TGTGCCAGCAGACCACAGGGTTCCGCGGATTCACCCCTCCACTTT.

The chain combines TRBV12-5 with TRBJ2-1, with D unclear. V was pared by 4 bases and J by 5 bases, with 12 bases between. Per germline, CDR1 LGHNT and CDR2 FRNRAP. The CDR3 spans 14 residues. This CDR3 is CASGSAARDNEQFF. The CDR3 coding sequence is TGTGCTAGTGGTTCCGCTGCCCGGGACAATGAGCAGTTCTTC.

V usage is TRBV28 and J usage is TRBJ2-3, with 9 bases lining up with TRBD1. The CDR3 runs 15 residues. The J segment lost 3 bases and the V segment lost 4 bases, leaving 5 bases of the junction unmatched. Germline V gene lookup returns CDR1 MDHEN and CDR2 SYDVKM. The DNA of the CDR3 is TGTGCCAGCAGTTCCCATGGACAGGGGACAGATACGCAGTATTTT. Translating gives CASSSHGQGTDTQYF.

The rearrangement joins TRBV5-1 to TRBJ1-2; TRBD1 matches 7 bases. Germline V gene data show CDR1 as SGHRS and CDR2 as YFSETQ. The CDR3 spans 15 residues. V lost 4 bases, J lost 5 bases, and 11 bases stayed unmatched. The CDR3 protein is CASSAYRGLDYGYTF. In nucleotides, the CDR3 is TGCGCCAGCAGCGCATACAGGGGATTGGATTATGGCTACACCTTC.

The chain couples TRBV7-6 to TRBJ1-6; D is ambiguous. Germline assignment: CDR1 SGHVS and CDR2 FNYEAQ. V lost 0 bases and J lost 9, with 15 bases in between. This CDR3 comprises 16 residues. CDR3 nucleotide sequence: TGTGCCAGCAGCTTAGCGACTACAGACTCGGCTTCACCCCTCCACTTT. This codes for CASSLATTDSASPLHF.

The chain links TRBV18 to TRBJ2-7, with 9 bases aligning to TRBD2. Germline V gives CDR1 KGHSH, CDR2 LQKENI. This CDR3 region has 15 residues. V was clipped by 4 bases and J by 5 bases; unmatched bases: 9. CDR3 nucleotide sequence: TGTGCCAGCTCACGGGCTAGCGGGATAGGGAACGAGCAGTACTTC. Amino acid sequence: CASSRASGIGNEQYF.

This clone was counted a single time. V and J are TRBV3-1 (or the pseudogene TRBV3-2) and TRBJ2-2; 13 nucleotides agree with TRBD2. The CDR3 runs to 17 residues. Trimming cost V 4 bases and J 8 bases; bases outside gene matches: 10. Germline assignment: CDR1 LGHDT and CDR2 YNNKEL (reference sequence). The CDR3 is CASSRSGTSGTKGELFF. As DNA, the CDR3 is TGTGCCAGCAGCCGATCCGGGACTAGCGGGACTAAGGGGGAGCTGTTTTTT.

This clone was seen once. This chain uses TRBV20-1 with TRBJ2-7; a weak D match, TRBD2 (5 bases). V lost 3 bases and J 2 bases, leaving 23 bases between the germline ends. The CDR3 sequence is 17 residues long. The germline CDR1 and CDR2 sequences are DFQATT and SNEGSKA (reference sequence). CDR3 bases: TGCAGTGCTAGTCTCCCACCCAGTGTGGGAGCGACCTACGAGCAGTACTTC. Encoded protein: CSASLPPSVGATYEQYF.

The CDR3 spells CASSHPSGRGGYTF. The CDR3, as DNA: TGTGCCAGCAGCCATCCGTCCGGGAGGGGTGGCTACACCTTC. This chain uses TRBV7-2 with TRBJ1-2; possibly TRBD1 for D (5 bases). The ends were cut back, 5 bases at V and 7 bases at J, with 17 bases in the middle. Germline assignment: CDR1 SGHTA and CDR2 FQGNSA. The CDR3 runs 14 residues.

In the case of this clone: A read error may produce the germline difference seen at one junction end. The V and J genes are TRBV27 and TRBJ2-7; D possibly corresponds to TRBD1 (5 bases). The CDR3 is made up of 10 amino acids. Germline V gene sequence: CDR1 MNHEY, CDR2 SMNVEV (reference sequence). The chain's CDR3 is CASGAYEQYF. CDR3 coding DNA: TGTGCCAGCGGGGCCTATGAGCAGTACTTC.